This TCR beta chain was identified during a study of blood T cell repertoires in COVID-19. About the research overall: Researchers got acute and convalescent COVID-19 samples from the United States, Italy and Spain.

CDR3 length: 13 amino acids. Trimming removed 7 bases from V and 5 bases from J; junction bases left unmatched: 7. Germline CDR1 reads SGHDN; CDR2 reads FVKESK. Produced via immunoSEQ multiplex PCR; TCRdb's table is partial and in-frame only. This sample yields fewer than 65,000 clones, of which 87% are seen a single time; around 10% belongs to the top ten. This sequence joins TRBV14 and TRBJ1-1, with 7 bases aligning to TRBD1. This sequence originates from a human donor with acute or convalescent COVID-19. The donor label of this sample is uncertain. The sequenced material came from peripheral blood. The DNA of the CDR3 is TGTGCCAGCAACACGGAACAGGGGACTGAAGCTTTCTTT. It codes for CASNTEQGTEAFF.